This T cell receptor beta chain was recovered during a study of OX40 agonist ivuxolimab in advanced cancers. In the study overall: Ivuxolimab, which targeted the costimulatory receptor OX40 (CD134), was an agonistic, fully human IgG2 monoclonal antibody. A male proportion of roughly 85% and a mean age of roughly 58 years, ranging from 23 to 79, were recorded for the dose-escalation cohort. Partial responses occurred in three dose-escalation patients, of whom one had hepatocellular carcinoma and two had cutaneous melanoma. Patients were allowed to have had prior anti-PD-1, anti-PD-L1 or anti-CTLA-4 therapy, and around 43% of the dose-escalation patients had been treated with checkpoint inhibitors. Intravenous ivuxolimab was administered to patients every 2 weeks at six dose levels: 0.01, 0.1, 0.3, 1.5, 3 and 10 mg/kg. Peripheral TCRbeta sequencing aimed to test whether ivuxolimab altered TCR sequence diversity and caused clonal T-cell expansion. The monotherapy dose-escalation portion (N of about 52 patients) of the phase I ivuxolimab trial is reported in the paper. Of the roughly 52 dose-escalation patients, hepatocellular carcinoma was present in about 20, melanoma in around 15, renal cell carcinoma in 9 and head and neck cancer in 9. Overall study results and their limits: Which antigens the clonally expanded peripheral T cells were specific for was not determined. Clonal expansion of both CD4+ and CD8+ blood T cells was observed from baseline to week 6 at doses 0.1 to 3.0 mg/kg. In partial responders in the 0.1-3.0 mg/kg groups, normalized peripheral clonal expansion was found to be among the lowest, especially among CD8+ T cells. After ivuxolimab, CD8+ T cells had more expanded clones than CD4+ T cells on average. Low levels of normalized T-cell clonal expansion were also seen in some nonresponding patients.

To sequence the TCRbeta CDR3 region, genomic DNA was isolated from the sorted cells. The immunoSEQ Assay was used for sequencing of TCRbeta CDR3 regions. TCRdb provides this immuneACCESS table in a form limited to in-frame rearrangements. Some clones are lacking; in checked studies, under half of them reflect an unresolved V gene, and why the rest are absent is not known. The sample table records 40,000 or so clones; 70% to 85% of these occur just once. The ten largest clones add up to about 20% of the sample. Details on this clone: Its antigen is not yet known. Base quality data are lacking; no much larger clone is found one base away.

Sequences SGDLS (CDR1) and YYNGEE (CDR2) are obtained from the germline V gene. From the cysteine through the phenylalanine, the CDR3 covers 14 amino acids. CDR3 DNA only is kept here, 42 bases in frame from base 1. V sheds 0 bases and J sheds 6 bases, leaving 10 bases between their ends. Patients with a history of autoimmune disease or receiving systemic immunosuppression were excluded from the trial. Peripheral blood for TCR sequencing was collected from all dose cohorts at baseline, on cycle 4 day 1, and on cycle 7 day 1. The samples were drawn from a first-in-human, open-label, multicenter phase I dose-escalation trial of ivuxolimab. Adults with locally advanced or metastatic head and neck squamous cell, hepatocellular, melanoma or renal cell carcinoma were enrolled in the trial. Before TCR sequencing, CD4+ T cells and CD8+ T cells were sorted from peripheral blood as separate populations.

The source of this sequence is an adult with an advanced solid tumor such as melanoma, head and neck, liver or kidney cancer. The material sequenced was CD4+ or CD8+ T cells sorted from blood, taken in a trial of the OX40 agonist ivuxolimab. The V and J segments used are TRBV9 and TRBJ1-5; D gene: possibly TRBD1, on 5 matching bases. The CDR3 protein is CASSVEGGAQPQHF. The sequenced DNA is TGTGCCAGCAGCGTAGAGGGAGGGGCTCAGCCCCAGCATTTT. The CDR3 plus the reference TRBV9 and TRBJ1-5 genes for the other parts give the full variable domain: DSGVTQTPKHLITATGQRVTLRCSPRSGDLSVYWYQQSLDQGLQFLIQYYNGEERAKGNILERFSAQQFPDLHSELNLSSLELGDSALYFCASSVEGGAQPQHFGDGTRLSIL.